This record covers a single T cell receptor beta chain. This sample is drawn from a study of glioma-infiltrating T cells after dendritic cell vaccination. Study background: Patients received autologous tumor lysate-pulsed dendritic cell vaccination between about 2002 and 2013.

The CDR3 runs 13 residues. The germline V gene has CDR1 SGHTA and CDR2 FQGNSA. V was pared by 1 base and J by 4 bases, with 8 bases between. The data were produced by immunoSEQ multiplex PCR, yet TCRdb's version contains in-frame clones alone and is incomplete. The sample has over 90,000 clones, 81% seen once; the top ten hold about 12%. Sequencing was performed on blood, taken before dendritic cell vaccination. V usage is TRBV7-2 and J usage is TRBJ2-7; D call uncertain. This clonotype was obtained from a human donor with glioblastoma. CDR3 region: CASSLGAEYEQYF. The CDR3 region has the DNA TGTGCCAGCAGCTTAGGTGCAGAATACGAGCAGTACTTC.